The 24 T cell receptor beta chains presented below share a single source sample, sequenced in a study of shared clonotypes between healthy human individuals. Generated by immunoSEQ multiplex PCR, the TCRdb table keeps only in-frame clones and is missing some. The sample carries some 2,100,000 clones, around 95% recorded once. What was sequenced was naive CD4+ T cells sorted from blood. Documented subset: CD45RA+ positively selected. These receptors came from a man between 18 and 29 years old in good health.

This clone was picked up one time. V is TRBV29-1 and J is TRBJ1-2, with a possible D match to TRBD1 (5 bases). The CDR3 runs to 15 residues. Per the germline V gene, CDR1 is SQVTM and CDR2 is ANQGSEA. Trimming removed 6 bases at V and 6 bases at J, with 23 bases between. This CDR3 is CSVARVLGAGDGYTF. The CDR3 DNA follows: TGCAGCGTCGCTAGAGTACTTGGGGCAGGTGATGGCTACACCTTC. The variable domain in full, completed from reference TRBV29-1 and TRBJ1-2, reads SAVISQKPSRDICQRGTSLTIQCQVDSQVTMMFWYRQQPGQSLTLIATANQGSEATYESGFVIDKFPISRPNLTFSTLTVSNMSPEDSSIYLCSVARVLGAGDGYTFGSGTRLTVV.

The chain has TRBV7-8 and TRBJ2-7; 14 bases match TRBD2. Germline V gene data show CDR1 as SGHVS and CDR2 as FQNEAQ. The CDR3 runs to 17 residues. J gave up 5 bases and V 5 bases, and 11 bases lay outside the gene matches. The CDR3: CASSLRLGTSGRHEQYF. CDR3 in DNA: TGTGCCAGCAGCCTTCGCCTGGGGACTAGCGGGAGACACGAGCAGTACTTC.

J is TRBJ2-3 and V is TRBV30, with D hard to call. The CDR3 sequence is 11 residues long. Trimming cost V 5 bases and J 2 bases, with 5 bases left between them. The germline V gene has CDR1 GTSNPN and CDR2 SVGIG (reference sequence). CDR3 bases: TGTGCCTGGGTAATCACAGATACGCAGTATTTT. Translation: CAWVITDTQYF.

V and J are TRBV2 and TRBJ1-2, with D possibly matching TRBD1 (6 bases). The CDR3 runs 15 residues. Trimming took 0 bases from V and 5 from J, leaving 13 bases between them. Germline CDR1 and CDR2: SNHLY and FYNNEI. CDR3 sequence: CASSEARGARYGYTF. The CDR3 nucleotides read TGTGCCAGCAGTGAAGCGCGGGGGGCGCGGTATGGCTACACCTTC. The full variable domain, rest sourced from reference TRBV2 and TRBJ1-2, is EPEVTQTPSHQVTQMGQEVILRCVPISNHLYFYWYRQILGQKVEFLVSFYNNEISEKSEIFDDQFSVERPDGSNFTLKIRSTKLEDSAMYFCASSEARGARYGYTFGSGTRLTVV.

The J gene is TRBJ2-5, the V gene TRBV6-5, with D tentatively TRBD1 or TRBD2 (5 bases each). The CDR3 consists of 16 residues. Per the germline V gene, CDR1 is MNHEY and CDR2 is SVGAGI. Trimming stripped 0 bases from V and 5 bases from J, with 16 bases between. For the CDR3, the DNA is TGTGCCAGCAGTTACTCGGGGCAGGGAGTCCAGGAGACCCAGTACTTC. It specifies CASSYSGQGVQETQYF.

This clone appeared a single time. The gene calls are TRBV21-1 and TRBJ1-5. TRBV21-1 counts as a pseudogene. The CDR3 length is 13 residues. CDR3 in DNA: TGTGCCAGCAGCTCGCAGGAGGGGCCGCCCCAGCATTTT. Protein: CASSSQEGPPQHF.

V gene TRBV5-4 combines with J gene TRBJ1-3; the match to TRBD1 covers 8 bases. This CDR3 comprises 15 residues. Germline V lookup: CDR1 SGHNT, CDR2 YYREEE (reference sequence). The trim removed 4 bases at V and 5 bases at J, leaving 8 bases unmatched. The DNA for the CDR3 is TGTGCCAGCAGCCACCAGGGGGCTGATAGAAACACCATATATTTT. It yields the protein CASSHQGADRNTIYF.

Only one count was recorded for this clone. The rearrangement links TRBV12-5 to TRBJ2-1, with 8 bases fitting TRBD2. The CDR3 is 13 amino acids. V shed 9 bases and J 4 bases; nucleotides not matched to a gene: 5. Germline V gene lookup returns CDR1 LGHNT and CDR2 FRNRAP. CDR3 sequence reads: CASAGGQYNEQFF. The CDR3, as DNA: TGTGCTAGCGCGGGGGGCCAGTACAATGAGCAGTTCTTC.

The J gene is TRBJ2-3, the V gene TRBV2, with D possibly being TRBD1 or TRBD2 (5 bases each). CDR3 length equals 17 residues. The germline gives CDR1 SNHLY, CDR2 FYNNEI. With 3 bases removed from V and 3 bases from J, the gap between germline ends came to 19 bases. The CDR3 coding sequence is TGTGCCAGCAGTGAGGTCGGGACGAGGGTTAGAACAGATACGCAGTATTTT. Protein: CASSEVGTRVRTDTQYF.

The chain combines TRBV7-3 with TRBJ1-6; no reliable D call. The germline V and J ends were trimmed by 3 bases and 9 bases, with 12 bases remaining between them. The germline CDR1 and CDR2 sequences are SGHTA and FQGTGA. The CDR3 totals 14 residues. The CDR3 DNA follows: TGTGCCAGCAGCTTGGCAGGAATGAGTTCACCCCTCCACTTT. Translation gives CASSLAGMSSPLHF. Full variable domain (remainder filled in from reference TRBV7-3 and TRBJ1-6): GAGVSQTPSNKVTEKGKYVELRCDPISGHTALYWYRQSLGQGPEFLIYFQGTGAADDSGLPNDRFFAVRPEGSVSTLKIQRTERGDSAVYLCASSLAGMSSPLHFGNGTRLTVT.

This chain links TRBV28 with TRBJ1-5; D is possibly TRBD1 (6 bases). The V gene's germline CDR1 is MDHEN and CDR2 SYDVKM. V shed 5 bases and J shed 2 bases, with 13 bases lying between them. The CDR3 spans 15 residues. This chain's CDR3 is CASSTGSVGNQPQHF. The CDR3 DNA sequence: TGTGCCAGCAGTACAGGGTCGGTAGGCAATCAGCCCCAGCATTTT. The variable domain in full, with the rest retrieved from reference TRBV28 and TRBJ1-5, is DVKVTQSSRYLVKRTGEKVFLECVQDMDHENMFWYRQDPGLGLRLIYFSYDVKMKEKGDIPEGYSVSREKKERFSLILESASTNQTSMYLCASSTGSVGNQPQHFGDGTRLSIL.

This rearrangement joins TRBV11-2 to TRBJ1-1, with D unclear. There are 12 residues in the CDR3. The ends were cut back, 9 bases at V and 8 bases at J, with 16 bases in the middle. Germline CDR1 SGHAT, CDR2 FQNNGV. The CDR3 bases are TGTGCCAGTGGAGAGAGACGAAAAGAAGCTTTCTTT. It is translated as CASGERRKEAFF. Full variable domain (outside the CDR3, taken from reference TRBV11-2 and TRBJ1-1): EAGVAQSPRYKIIEKRQSVAFWCNPISGHATLYWYQQILGQGPKLLIQFQNNGVVDDSQLPKDRFSAERLKGVDSTLKIQPAKLEDSAVYLCASGERRKEAFFGQGTRLTVV.

This chain's CDR3 is CAISEDSSGITEAFF. CDR3 DNA sequence: TGTGCCATCAGTGAGGACAGCTCGGGGATCACTGAAGCTTTCTTT. This chain links TRBV10-3 with TRBJ1-1; the D gene is possibly TRBD1 (5 bases). The length of the CDR3 is 15 residues. CDR1 is ENHRY, CDR2 SYGVKD, per germline. V was cut by 2 bases and J by 4 bases, with 14 bases left in between.

This clone was observed a few times. The chain combines TRBV7-8 with TRBJ2-7, with 8 bases matching TRBD1. Germline CDR1 and CDR2: SGHVS and FQNEAQ. With 5 bases clipped from V and 2 bases from J, the junction kept 8 bases outside the gene matches. This CDR3 region has 15 residues. DNA of the CDR3: TGTGCCAGCAGCACCGACAGGGGAAGGCCCTACGAGCAGTACTTC. It specifies CASSTDRGRPYEQYF.

The chain couples TRBV7-2 to TRBJ2-1, with TRBD1 matching 10 bases. Germline CDR1 SGHTA, CDR2 FQGNSA. J was trimmed by 9 bases and V by 6 bases; bases with no gene match: 8. The CDR3 runs 14 residues. CDR3 sequence (DNA): TGTGCCAGCAGGTTACACGGACAGGGGGGTGAGCAGTTCTTC. Amino acid sequence: CASRLHGQGGEQFF. Based on the CDR3 plus reference TRBV7-2 and TRBJ2-1, the full variable domain is GAGVSQSPSNKVTEKGKDVELRCDPISGHTALYWYRQSLGQGLEFLIYFQGNSAPDKSGLPSDRFSAERTGGSVSTLTIQRTQQEDSAVYLCASRLHGQGGEQFFGPGTRLTVL.

The V and J genes are TRBV6-4 and TRBJ2-7; 16 nucleotides agree with TRBD2. The CDR3 consists of 17 residues. CDR1 and CDR2 (germline): MRHNA, SNTAGT. With 10 bases clipped from V and 7 bases from J, the junction kept 16 bases outside the gene matches. DNA for the CDR3: TGTGCCATCGGGACTAGCGGGAGGGGAAGTTCTTTAATAGAGCAGTACTTC. Its protein is CAIGTSGRGSSLIEQYF.

This chain uses TRBV7-3 with TRBJ2-2, with D maybe TRBD1 (6 bases). With 4 bases removed from V and 2 bases from J, the gap between germline ends came to 11 bases. From germline, CDR1 is SGHTA and CDR2 FQGTGA. This CDR3 comprises 15 residues. The CDR3 here is CASSSRQDNTGELFF. CDR3 DNA sequence: TGTGCCAGCAGCTCCCGACAGGACAACACCGGGGAGCTGTTTTTT. Full variable domain (outside the CDR3, taken from reference TRBV7-3 and TRBJ2-2): GAGVSQTPSNKVTEKGKYVELRCDPISGHTALYWYRQSLGQGPEFLIYFQGTGAADDSGLPNDRFFAVRPEGSVSTLKIQRTERGDSAVYLCASSSRQDNTGELFFGEGSRLTVL.

This clone was counted once. The chain couples TRBV7-2 to TRBJ2-1; D possibly uses TRBD1 or TRBD2 (5 bases each). CDR1 is SGHTA and CDR2 is FQGNSA in the germline V gene. This CDR3 has 15 residues. V lost 8 bases and J 2 bases, leaving 16 bases between the germline ends. The CDR3 sequence is CASGVRGATYNEQFF. DNA for the CDR3: TGTGCCAGCGGGGTGAGGGGAGCCACCTACAATGAGCAGTTCTTC.

The V and J genes are TRBV18 and TRBJ2-2; the D is unclear. Trimming stripped 1 base from V and 7 bases from J, with 16 bases between. Germline V gene lookup returns CDR1 KGHSH and CDR2 LQKENI. The CDR3 is 16 residues long. In DNA, the CDR3 is TGTGCCAGCTCACCACAGTCCGGATTCGCACGCGGGGAGCTGTTTTTT. It is translated as CASSPQSGFARGELFF.

The genes are TRBV27 and TRBJ2-7; D remains unclear. This CDR3 spans 16 amino acids. Trimming left V 6 bases short and J 0 bases short, with 18 bases between. The germline gives CDR1 MNHEY, CDR2 SMNVEV (reference sequence). The CDR3 loop is CASSLSRSHSSYEQYF. The CDR3 nucleotides read TGTGCCAGCAGCCTCAGCCGCTCCCACAGCTCCTACGAGCAGTACTTC.

The chain recombines TRBV5-1 with TRBJ2-1; 14 bases are a match to TRBD2. Germline V gene sequence: CDR1 SGHRS, CDR2 YFSETQ. Trimming took 4 bases from V and 12 from J; bases not matched to a gene: 9. The length of the CDR3 is 15 residues. CDR3 sequence: CASSPGTSGRRLQFF. The CDR3 coding sequence is TGCGCCAGCAGCCCCGGGACTAGCGGGAGAAGGTTGCAGTTCTTC.

The chain joins TRBV5-1 to TRBJ1-5; 7 positions agree with TRBD1. Germline values: CDR1 SGHRS, CDR2 YFSETQ. V was clipped by 4 bases and J by 7 bases; unmatched bases: 14. The length of the CDR3 is 16 residues. The CDR3 coding sequence is TGCGCCAGCAGCCCAGAAGGGACAGCGGTCGGACAGCCCCAGCATTTT. Amino acids: CASSPEGTAVGQPQHF.

The chain carries TRBV9 and TRBJ2-3; D is ambiguous. V was shortened by 10 bases and J by 5 bases, with 8 bases between the two germline ends. Germline V gene lookup returns CDR1 SGDLS and CDR2 YYNGEE. This CDR3 is built from 10 residues. This CDR3 reads CAGDRDTQYF. The CDR3 DNA follows: TGTGCCGGCGATCGAGATACGCAGTATTTT. Variable domain in full (rest from reference TRBV9 and TRBJ2-3): DSGVTQTPKHLITATGQRVTLRCSPRSGDLSVYWYQQSLDQGLQFLIQYYNGEERAKGNILERFSAQQFPDLHSELNLSSLELGDSALYFCAGDRDTQYFGPGTRLTVL.

The V call is TRBV30, the J call TRBJ2-1, with TRBD2 identical over 9 bases. This CDR3 region has 14 residues. The junction had 4 bases not matched to a gene; V was cut back by 2 bases and J by 5 bases. The germline V gene has CDR1 GTSNPN and CDR2 SVGIG (reference sequence). The CDR3 coding sequence is TGTGCCTGGAGTTCTAGCGGGAAGCACAATGAGCAGTTCTTC. Translating gives CAWSSSGKHNEQFF.